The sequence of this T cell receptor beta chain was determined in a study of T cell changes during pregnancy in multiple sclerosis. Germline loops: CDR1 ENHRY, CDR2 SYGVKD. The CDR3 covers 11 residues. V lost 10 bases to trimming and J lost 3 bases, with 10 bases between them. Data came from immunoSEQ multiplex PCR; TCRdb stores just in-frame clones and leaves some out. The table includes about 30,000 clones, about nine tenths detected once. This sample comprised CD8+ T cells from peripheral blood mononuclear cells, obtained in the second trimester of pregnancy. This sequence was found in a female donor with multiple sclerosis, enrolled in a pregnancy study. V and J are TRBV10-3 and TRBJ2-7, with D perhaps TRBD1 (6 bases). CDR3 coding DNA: TGTGCCACCCTGGACAGCTACGAGCAGTACTTC. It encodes CATLDSYEQYF.